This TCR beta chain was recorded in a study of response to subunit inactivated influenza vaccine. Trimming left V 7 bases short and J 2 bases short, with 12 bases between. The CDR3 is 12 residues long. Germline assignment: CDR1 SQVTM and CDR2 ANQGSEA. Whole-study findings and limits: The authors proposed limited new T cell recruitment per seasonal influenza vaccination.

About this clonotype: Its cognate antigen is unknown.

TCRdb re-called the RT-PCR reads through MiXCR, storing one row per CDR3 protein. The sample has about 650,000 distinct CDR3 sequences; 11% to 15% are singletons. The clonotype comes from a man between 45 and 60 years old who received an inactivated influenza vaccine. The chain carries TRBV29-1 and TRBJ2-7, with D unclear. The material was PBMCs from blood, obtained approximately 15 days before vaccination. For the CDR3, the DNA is TGCAGCGCCGTGGTCAGGCCCTACGAGCAGTACTTC. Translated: CSAVVRPYEQYF.